The clone carrying this TCR beta chain occurred many times. Its antigen is undetermined. V shed 2 bases and J shed 2 bases, with 11 bases lying between them. Germline V gene sequence: CDR1 SGHTS, CDR2 YDEGEE. This CDR3 has 14 amino acids. The sample belongs to a study of T cells in Graves' hyperthyroidism and ophthalmopathy. TCR beta CDR3 regions were amplified from RNA. First-round RT-PCR targeting the TCR CDR3 was performed with the HTBI primer set. MiXCR, applied by TCRdb to the multiplex PCR reads, yields one record per CDR3 protein. Of about 570,000 distinct CDR3 sequences listed, about 45% were seen once; the top ten hold around 17%. Study results and caveats: Before onset, by a median of approximately 5.9 months, the model predicted ophthalmopathy.

The chain links TRBV5-8 to TRBJ2-7; a weak D match, TRBD2 (6 bases). The source material was peripheral blood or thyroid tissue (not recorded which). The sequence came from an adult woman with Graves' disease, either hyperthyroidism or ophthalmopathy (not recorded which). The CDR3 coding sequence is TGTGCCAGCAGCTTTTCTAGCGTAGCCTACGAGCAGTACTTC. It is translated as CASSFSSVAYEQYF.